The sequence of this TCR beta chain was determined in a study of CD8+ T cells in alopecia areata. V lost 6 bases to trimming and J lost 5 bases; unmatched junction nucleotides: 4. CDR3 length equals 13 residues. The germline CDR1 and CDR2 sequences are SGDLS and YYNGEE. TCR sequencing used cDNA made by reverse transcription of extracted RNA. Produced via immunoSEQ multiplex PCR; TCRdb's table is partial and in-frame only. Of roughly 150,000 clones in the sample, approximately 65% were seen once. The source of this sequence is a human donor in good health. Sequencing was done on a sample of CD8+ T cells sorted from blood. The V gene is TRBV9, the J gene TRBJ2-2; 7 bases align to TRBD2. CDR3 residues: CASTLSGTGELFF. The CDR3 DNA follows: TGTGCCAGCACCCTTAGCGGGACCGGGGAGCTGTTTTTT. Full variable domain (remainder filled in from reference TRBV9 and TRBJ2-2): DSGVTQTPKHLITATGQRVTLRCSPRSGDLSVYWYQQSLDQGLQFLIQYYNGEERAKGNILERFSAQQFPDLHSELNLSSLELGDSALYFCASTLSGTGELFFGEGSRLTVL.